This T cell receptor (beta chain) was recovered during a study of breast tumors, draining lymph nodes, adjacent tissues (dated by TCRdb to 2016 to 2018). Describing the broader study: In breast cancer patients, the study compared the TCR beta repertoires of tumor, adjacent nontumor tissue and axillary lymph nodes. The study aimed to assess the relationships and possible T-cell exchange between tumor, surrounding tissue and draining lymph node repertoires in human breast cancer. Results the study describes overall, beyond this receptor: Tumor T-cell repertoires showed less diversity than lymph node repertoires and more diversity than nontumor tissue repertoires, and tumor T-cell repertoires showed preferential V and J gene usage. The study presented the conclusion that tumor T cells originate in lymph nodes as consistent with a hypothesis, not as something directly demonstrated. The data were considered consistent with most tumor T cells being derived from the lymph node and subsequently expanding within tumor tissue. In luminal-like breast cancer, tumor and nontumor tissue repertoires resembled each other significantly more than in basal-like breast cancer.

The lymph node samples were taken from the axillary draining lymph nodes of breast cancer patients. Sequencing was performed on an Illumina HiSeq 2000. TCR beta chain libraries were generated through multiplex PCR amplification. High-throughput sequencing was used to analyze the amplified TCR beta chain products. Clones were called with MiXCR by TCRdb after fastp trimmed the public reads at Q25, and only in-frame beta chains were retained. Records with the same CDR3 protein are collapsed into one entry carrying the most frequent genes and DNA. Within this sample are approximately 130,000 distinct CDR3 sequences, with 21% of them counted one time only. The ten largest clones add up to roughly 2.2% of the sample. This clonotype was seen a few times. Its cognate antigen has yet to be identified. Base-call qualities are not available, and no considerably larger clone is one nucleotide away. V is pared back by 4 bases and J by 4 bases, with 13 bases lying between the germline termini. Via the germline V gene (reference sequence), CDR1 is LGHDT and CDR2 YNNKEL. The CDR3, from cysteine to phenylalanine, totals 15 residues. The sequence is cut down to CDR3 DNA, 45 bases in frame from base 1.

This receptor chain uses TRBV3-1 and TRBJ2-2; the D segment is perhaps TRBD1 or TRBD2, each sharing 5 matched bases. Sequencing input: axillary lymph node tissue. The source is a female donor with breast cancer. Some clones in this sample may be carry-over from other donors' samples. The DNA sequence is TGTGCCAGCAGCCGGGACCTCGACCGCACCGGGGAGCTGTTTTTT. Protein translation: CASSRDLDRTGELFF.